The clone carrying this TCR beta chain was counted at least ten times. The antigen is undetermined. The sample comes from a study of neurological immune-mediated disorders. V was cut by 6 bases and J by 2 bases, with 16 bases left in between. The CDR3 spans 15 residues. Germline V gene data show CDR1 as MNHEY and CDR2 as SVGAGI. Synthesis of cDNA was performed by 5'RACE using 10-nucleotide random UMIs. From 15-18 subjects, over 170 million TCR-beta sequences were obtained in each sequencing run. Each CDR3 protein gets one entry after TCRdb re-called the 5' RACE reads with MiXCR. Of more than 45,000 distinct CDR3 sequences listed, about a tenth are singletons. Study findings and constraints: Levels of TCR clonal expansion peaked in HTLV-1-associated myelopathy and reached their lowest in multiple sclerosis, under those of healthy controls.

The V and J genes are TRBV6-5 and TRBJ1-1; unclear D gene. The sample was PBMCs. The TCR originated in a woman in her thirties or forties with HTLV-1-associated myelopathy (HAM/TSP). The CDR3 DNA reads TGTGCCAGCAGCGCCCCTGGGGTCAGAAACACTGAAGCTTTCTTT. Encoded protein: CASSAPGVRNTEAFF.